These 18 T cell receptor beta chains share one sample of origin, sequenced in a study of identical twins. TCRdb independently ran MiXCR on the 5' RACE reads; one entry per CDR3 protein. The table has a few hundred thousand distinct CDR3 sequences, approximately 10% seen once. The sample also formed part of further work on yellow fever vaccine responses in identical twins.

The source material was PBMCs. Source of these receptors: a woman aged 18-35 years in good health.

This chain joins TRBV3-1 and TRBJ2-7; D is undetermined. Germline-derived CDR1 and CDR2 are LGHDT and YNNKEL (reference sequence). This CDR3 is built from 15 residues. The V gene lost 3 bases and the J gene lost 0 bases, with 12 bases spanning the gap. The CDR3 DNA follows: TGTGCCAGCAGCCACGCCCCGGACGTCTCCTACGAGCAGTACTTC. Translating it yields CASSHAPDVSYEQYF.

The chain links TRBV11-1 to TRBJ2-3; the match to TRBD2 covers 10 bases. CDR3 length: 19 residues. Unmatched junction bases numbered 17, after V lost 4 bases and J lost 4 bases. Germline lookup yields CDR1 SGHAT and CDR2 FQDESV (reference sequence). The CDR3 sequence: CASSSGASGSYFAADTQYF. The DNA of the CDR3 is TGTGCCAGCAGCTCAGGCGCTAGCGGGAGTTACTTCGCGGCAGATACGCAGTATTTT.

This clonotype turned up a few times. The chain has TRBV6-5 and TRBJ2-1; D may be TRBD2 (6 bases). Germline V CDR1 and CDR2: MNHEY, SVGAGI. V dropped 10 bases and J dropped 13 bases, with 17 bases sitting between them. This CDR3 comprises 11 residues. CDR3 DNA: TGTGCCACGATAGGGGCGCGGGACCAGTTCTTC. This sequence encodes CATIGARDQFF.

In its sample, this clonotype was seen many times. The V and J genes are TRBV11-2 and TRBJ1-1; 7 nucleotides align to TRBD1. CDR3 size: 13 residues. Looked up from germline, CDR1 is SGHAT and CDR2 is FQNNGV. V shed 5 bases, J shed 8 bases, and the junction held 8 bases outside the gene matches. In DNA form, the CDR3 reads TGTGCCAGCAGCCGAATGAGGGACAGAGAAGCTTTCTTT. Translation gives CASSRMRDREAFF.

The chain has TRBV12-3 or TRBV12-4 and TRBJ2-5; TRBD1 agrees at 7 bases. The trim removed 6 bases at V and 5 bases at J, leaving 9 bases unmatched. This CDR3 comprises 14 residues. The CDR3 DNA reads as TGTGCCAGCAGCCTCGACAGGGTTGGGGAGACCCAGTACTTC. This codes for CASSLDRVGETQYF.

The chain employs TRBV2 and TRBJ2-5; D possibly uses TRBD1 or TRBD2 (5 bases each). Per germline, CDR1 SNHLY and CDR2 FYNNEI. The CDR3 has 15 residues. Trimming took 7 bases from V and 2 from J, leaving 17 bases between them. The CDR3, as DNA: TGTGCCAGCACAGGGACGATTGTAGCTCAAGAGACCCAGTACTTC. Translated: CASTGTIVAQETQYF.

This clonotype showed up many times. This chain uses TRBV12-3 or TRBV12-4 with TRBJ2-2; 11 bases are shared with TRBD2. The CDR3 sequence is 15 residues long. The ends lost 5 bases at V and 7 bases at J; junction bases unmatched: 6. As DNA, the CDR3 is TGTGCCAGCAGTGCCGCTAGCGGGGGGATCGGGGAGCTGTTTTTT. Its protein product is CASSAASGGIGELFF.

This clonotype came up many times. This chain's CDR3 is CASSLLAGSSYNEQFF. The CDR3 nucleotides are TGTGCCAGCAGCTTACTAGCGGGGAGCTCCTACAATGAGCAGTTCTTC. The chain combines TRBV11-2 with TRBJ2-1; 9 positions agree with TRBD2. The CDR3 has 16 residues. V gave up 2 bases and J gave up 0 bases; unmatched junction bases: 2. The V gene's germline CDR1 is SGHAT and CDR2 FQNNGV.

This clonotype was seen more than once but under ten times. J is TRBJ2-1 and V is TRBV12-3 or TRBV12-4; D may be TRBD2 (6 bases). This CDR3 is built from 13 residues. Trimming pared 8 bases from V and 3 bases from J, leaving 11 bases between. CDR3 nucleotide sequence: TGTGCCAGCCGCTCGGGGGACTACAATGAGCAGTTCTTC. It yields the protein CASRSGDYNEQFF.

This clonotype appeared many times. The rearrangement uses TRBV20-1 and TRBJ1-1, with unresolved D. CDR3 length: 12 amino acids. CDR1 is DFQATT and CDR2 is SNEGSKA in the germline V gene (reference sequence). V was clipped by 6 bases and J by 1 base, with 9 bases between them. CDR3 DNA sequence: TGCAGTGCCCTCCGGGGGAACACTGAAGCTTTCTTT. Its protein product is CSALRGNTEAFF.

In this sample, this clonotype turned up many times. V gene TRBV7-9 combines with J gene TRBJ2-7; D is undetermined. This CDR3 region has 14 residues. The germline gives CDR1 SEHNR, CDR2 FQNEAQ (reference sequence). The ends were cut back, 5 bases at V and 4 bases at J, with 15 bases in the middle. This chain's CDR3 is CASSEGGSLYEQYF. The DNA of the CDR3 is TGTGCCAGCAGCGAAGGTGGCAGCCTTTACGAGCAGTACTTC.

V usage is TRBV5-6 and J usage is TRBJ2-5, with D perhaps matching TRBD1 (5 bases). The length of the CDR3 is 13 residues. The germline CDR1 and CDR2 sequences are SGHDT and YYEEEE. V was trimmed by 2 bases and J by 4 bases, leaving 9 bases between them. The CDR3 sequence: CASSFGRAETQYF. Written as DNA, the CDR3 is TGTGCCAGCAGCTTTGGCAGGGCAGAGACCCAGTACTTC.

This clonotype turned up a few times. The chain has TRBV5-1 and TRBJ2-6; 9 bases map to TRBD2. The CDR3 runs to 18 residues. The germline V gene has CDR1 SGHRS and CDR2 YFSETQ. Trimming at V came to 2 bases and at J to 0 bases, leaving 6 bases not matched to a gene. The CDR3 loop is CASSLRSGGSSGANVLTF. In nucleotides, the CDR3 is TGCGCCAGCAGCTTACGCAGCGGGGGGAGCTCTGGGGCCAACGTCCTGACTTTC.

The chain uses TRBV28 and TRBJ1-1, with D maybe TRBD1 (6 bases). The ends were cut back, 5 bases at V and 6 bases at J, with 10 bases in the middle. Germline assignment: CDR1 MDHEN and CDR2 SYDVKM. This CDR3 contains 12 residues. The CDR3 spells CASSTGFAEAFF. Here the CDR3 DNA reads TGTGCCAGCAGTACAGGGTTCGCTGAAGCTTTCTTT.

This clonotype was observed a handful of times. The chain links TRBV21-1 to TRBJ2-2; the table calls TRBD2, which could not be checked here. TRBV21-1 is reported as a pseudogene. CDR3 size: 14 residues. The CDR3, as DNA: TGTGCCAGCGCTCGAGGCGGGCTCCTAAGGGAGCTGTTTTTT. Translation gives CASARGGLLRELFF.

With regard to this clonotype: One end of the junction does not line up with germline, which may come from a read error. The chain joins TRBV6-2 or TRBV6-3 to TRBJ2-1; 10 nucleotides align to TRBD2. Germline CDR1 MNHEY, CDR2 SVGEGT. The CDR3 sequence is 11 residues long. The CDR3 DNA is TGTGCCAGCAGTTACAGCGGGAGGGTCATCTTC. Translation gives CASSYSGRVIF.

This clonotype appeared a few times. The rearrangement links TRBV7-9 to TRBJ2-7; TRBD1 aligns across 8 bases. Germline assignment: CDR1 SEHNR and CDR2 FQNEAQ (reference sequence). This CDR3 has 14 amino acids. With V trimmed by 5 bases and J by 9 bases, 12 bases remained unmatched. CDR3 coding DNA: TGTGCCAGCAGCCAGCCCGGGACAGGCCTGTTGCAGTACTTC. Encoded protein: CASSQPGTGLLQYF.

At least ten counts were recorded for this clonotype. The J gene is TRBJ1-6, the V gene TRBV7-9; 12 bases align to TRBD1. The CDR3 has 16 residues. CDR1 SEHNR and CDR2 FQNEAQ come from the germline V gene (reference sequence). The ends lost 5 bases at V and 10 bases at J; junction bases unmatched: 9. The CDR3 nucleotides read TGTGCCAGCAGCCCAGCCGGGACAGGGGGCTTGTCACCCCTCCACTTT. This sequence encodes CASSPAGTGGLSPLHF.